The 32 T cell receptor beta chains below all came from one sample that was sequenced in a study of blood T cells in healthy people across ages. Using a J-beta primer mix together with a sample-barcoded 5' primer, a second PCR was run for about 6 to 11 cycles. One entry per CDR3 protein, called by TCRdb with MiXCR from the 5' RACE reads. The table has about 640,000 distinct CDR3 sequences, under 70% seen once. The sample was blood. The receptors here all came from a man aged 60 to 69 in good health.

The rearrangement uses TRBV5-1 and TRBJ2-5, with no clear D. The ends were cut back, 0 bases at V and 4 bases at J, with 10 bases in the middle. In germline, CDR1 is SGHRS, CDR2 YFSETQ. This CDR3 contains 14 residues. The CDR3 spells CASSLVGPRETQYF. DNA of the CDR3: TGCGCCAGCAGCTTGGTAGGGCCGAGAGAGACCCAGTACTTC.

This clonotype appeared a few times. This chain connects TRBV5-5 to TRBJ2-1; D may correspond to TRBD1 or TRBD2 (5 bases each). The CDR3 covers 13 residues. Germline V gene data show CDR1 as SGHKS and CDR2 as YYEKEE (reference sequence). V gave up 3 bases and J gave up 7 bases, with 11 bases separating them. The CDR3 region has the DNA TGTGCCAGCAGCTATGGGGGTTATAATGAGCAGTTCTTC. Protein product: CASSYGGYNEQFF.

In DNA, the CDR3 is TGTGCCAGCAGTGTCACAGGGCCCTACGAGCAGTACTTC. Protein sequence: CASSVTGPYEQYF. The V gene is TRBV6-1, the J gene TRBJ2-7; D is possibly TRBD1 (6 bases). CDR1 MNHNS and CDR2 SASEGT come from the germline V gene. The CDR3 length is 13 residues. V dropped 4 bases and J dropped 2 bases, with 9 bases sitting between them.

Notes on this clonotype: A read error may account for a junction end that differs from germline. The chain uses TRBV25-1 and TRBJ2-1, with TRBD1 matching 9 bases. Germline CDR1 reads MGHDK; CDR2 reads SYGVNS. The CDR3 runs to 16 residues. The CDR3 is CASSLGPGQGNNEQFF. The CDR3 nucleotides are TGTGCTAGCAGTCTGGGCCCGGGACAGGGAAACAATGAGCAGTTCTTC.

This clonotype has just a few counts. J is TRBJ2-4 and V is TRBV20-1; D tentatively fits TRBD1 or TRBD2 (6 bases each). The J call may be mistaken, given a closer DNA end match to TRBJ2-7. CDR3 size: 14 residues. Looked up from germline, CDR1 is DFQATT and CDR2 is SNEGSKA (reference sequence). The CDR3 DNA reads as TGCAGTGCTAGGCCCTTCCGGGGGCTGGACGAGCAGTACTTC. Translation gives CSARPFRGLDEQYF.

The CDR3 nucleotides read TGCGCCAGCAGCTTGAACTCCGCAGGCACCTACGAGCAGTACTTC. Translation gives CASSLNSAGTYEQYF. The gene calls are TRBV5-1 and TRBJ2-7; no clear D. The germline V and J ends were trimmed by 1 base and 2 bases, with 13 bases remaining between them. Looked up from germline, CDR1 is SGHRS and CDR2 is YFSETQ. CDR3 length: 15 residues.

The rearrangement joins TRBV6-6 to TRBJ1-3; D unresolved. V lost 0 bases and J lost 3, with 12 bases in between. Looked up from germline, CDR1 is MNHNY and CDR2 is SVGAGI (reference sequence). This CDR3 has 16 amino acids. CDR3 residues: CASSYSSGVYGNTIYF. Here the CDR3 DNA reads TGTGCCAGCAGTTACTCATCCGGGGTCTATGGAAACACCATATATTTT.

This clonotype was counted many times. The rearrangement uses TRBV27 and TRBJ2-7, with a possible D match to TRBD1 (5 bases). The germline V gene has CDR1 MNHEY and CDR2 SMNVEV (reference sequence). The CDR3 extends over 13 amino acids. V lost 6 bases, J lost 2 bases, and 11 bases lay in between. The CDR3 is CASRRTGTYEQYF. The CDR3 DNA reads as TGTGCCAGCAGGCGAACAGGAACCTACGAGCAGTACTTC.

The V and J genes are TRBV20-1 and TRBJ2-3; 7 bases line up with TRBD2. This CDR3 is 14 amino acids long. With V trimmed by 1 base and J by 3 bases, 4 bases remained unmatched. Germline values: CDR1 DFQATT, CDR2 SNEGSKA (reference sequence). CDR3 loop: CSARVRTSTDTQYF. The DNA for the CDR3 is TGCAGTGCTAGAGTTCGGACTAGTACAGATACGCAGTATTTT.

The chain carries TRBV7-9 and TRBJ1-1; D is uncertain. The CDR3 is 14 amino acids. V was cut by 5 bases and J by 2 bases, with 12 bases left in between. Looked up from germline, CDR1 is SEHNR and CDR2 is FQNEAQ (reference sequence). As DNA, the CDR3 is TGTGCCAGCAGCCCAGTTCCCGCTAACACTGAAGCTTTCTTT. It yields the protein CASSPVPANTEAFF.

The CDR3 loop is CASSLILAGGPVTDTQYF. The CDR3 region has the DNA TGTGCCAGCAGTTTAATCCTAGCGGGGGGGCCAGTCACAGATACGCAGTATTTT. The chain couples TRBV12-3 or TRBV12-4 to TRBJ2-3; TRBD2 aligns across 12 bases. The CDR3 loop spans 18 amino acids. V was pared by 2 bases and J by 2 bases, with 8 bases of the junction left unmatched.

The V gene is TRBV6-2 or TRBV6-3, the J gene TRBJ1-1, with D hard to call. CDR3 size: 13 residues. Germline assignment: CDR1 MNHEY and CDR2 SVGEGT. Trimming took off 7 bases at V and 4 bases at J, with 13 bases between the two ends. CDR3 DNA sequence: TGTGCCAGCACCAGCGATTCAAGCACTGAAGCTTTCTTT. This codes for CASTSDSSTEAFF.

V usage is TRBV2 and J usage is TRBJ2-7, with TRBD1 matching 11 bases. The CDR3 runs to 15 residues. The ends lost 6 bases at V and 2 bases at J; junction bases unmatched: 6. In germline, CDR1 is SNHLY, CDR2 FYNNEI. The CDR3 loop is CASSWDRGGPYEQYF. The CDR3 DNA reads as TGTGCCAGCAGCTGGGACAGGGGGGGTCCCTACGAGCAGTACTTC.

The rearrangement uses TRBV12-3 or TRBV12-4 and TRBJ1-2; no clear D gene. There are 15 residues in the CDR3. Trimming left V 5 bases short and J 4 bases short, with 17 bases between. The CDR3 region has the DNA TGTGCCAGCAGTCAGGCCCCACTAGCTAGCTATGGCTACACCTTC. Protein sequence: CASSQAPLASYGYTF.

V usage is TRBV19 and J usage is TRBJ1-2; D is possibly TRBD1 (5 bases). The CDR3 has 16 amino acids. Per the germline V gene, CDR1 is LNHDA and CDR2 is SQIVND (reference sequence). The V end was cut by 7 bases, the J end by 4 bases, with 22 bases between. The CDR3 bases are TGTGCCAGTAAGGACCCCGGGGGTCGGTCTGTCTATGGCTACACCTTC. It translates to CASKDPGGRSVYGYTF.

The chain couples TRBV2 to TRBJ1-3; no reliable D call. Per germline, CDR1 SNHLY and CDR2 FYNNEI. V lost 3 bases and J lost 0, with 9 bases in between. The CDR3 spans 15 residues. The CDR3 nucleotides read TGTGCCAGCAGTGAGACGCAATACTCTGGAAACACCATATATTTT. Its protein product is CASSETQYSGNTIYF.

The rearrangement uses TRBV27 and TRBJ1-5; 9 bases map to TRBD1. Germline loops: CDR1 MNHEY, CDR2 SMNVEV (reference sequence). The junction had 4 bases not matched to a gene; V was cut back by 5 bases and J by 5 bases. The CDR3 extends over 14 amino acids. CDR3 sequence: CASSQGTGHQPQHF. As DNA, the CDR3 is TGTGCCAGCAGTCAAGGGACAGGGCATCAGCCCCAGCATTTT.

The chain is built from TRBV19 and TRBJ2-5; D is uncertain. Germline CDR1 reads LNHDA; CDR2 reads SQIVND (reference sequence). This CDR3 is built from 14 residues. The V and J ends lost 3 bases and 1 base respectively, with 9 bases between them. CDR3 in DNA: TGTGCCAGTAGTATGCAGGCCGTCCAAGAGACCCAGTACTTC. As protein: CASSMQAVQETQYF.

The chain employs TRBV29-1 and TRBJ2-7; D is unclear. Trimming removed 4 bases at V and 4 bases at J, with 11 bases between. This CDR3 is built from 12 residues. Germline CDR1 is SQVTM and CDR2 is ANQGSEA. In DNA, the CDR3 is TGCAGCGTTGTTCAGGCCACTTACGAGCAGTACTTC. It specifies CSVVQATYEQYF.

This chain links TRBV5-1 with TRBJ2-7, with 8 positions matching TRBD1. CDR3 length: 16 residues. The germline CDR1 and CDR2 sequences are SGHRS and YFSETQ. V shed 0 bases and J 1 base; nucleotides not matched to a gene: 6. CDR3 loop: CASSLGGDRGSYEQYF. In nucleotides, the CDR3 is TGCGCCAGCAGCTTGGGGGGTGACAGGGGATCCTACGAGCAGTACTTC.

The chain employs TRBV4-1 and TRBJ1-1; no clear D. Trimming removed 0 bases from V and 0 bases from J, with 11 bases in between. The CDR3 runs to 16 residues. CDR1 is MGHRA, CDR2 YSYEKL, per germline. The CDR3, as DNA: TGCGCCAGCAGCCAAGATGATCGGTTCTTGAACACTGAAGCTTTCTTT. This codes for CASSQDDRFLNTEAFF.

This rearrangement joins TRBV3-1 to TRBJ2-1; 9 bases are shared with TRBD1. Losses at the gene ends were 4 bases for V and 9 bases for J; bases not matched to a gene: 13. The CDR3 covers 16 residues. Germline CDR1 reads LGHDT; CDR2 reads YNNKEL (reference sequence). In DNA, the CDR3 is TGTGCCAGCAGCCCTACAGGGGGCTCCATGATCGCTGAGCAGTTCTTC. This encodes CASSPTGGSMIAEQFF.

The V gene is TRBV7-2, the J gene TRBJ2-6; D could derive from TRBD1 or TRBD2 (5 bases each). Germline CDR1 SGHTA, CDR2 FQGNSA. The CDR3 is 14 amino acids. Trimming took off 5 bases at V and 9 bases at J, with 14 bases between the two ends. The CDR3, as DNA: TGTGCCAGCAGCGGCCGGGACCCTTACAACGTCCTGACTTTC. As protein: CASSGRDPYNVLTF.

The V and J genes are TRBV5-1 and TRBJ2-5; TRBD2 matches 7 bases. The CDR3 runs 16 residues. In germline, CDR1 is SGHRS, CDR2 YFSETQ. With V trimmed by 3 bases and J by 0 bases, 8 bases remained unmatched. Here the CDR3 DNA reads TGCGCCAGCAGCTGGAAGCGGGGCGGGTACCAAGAGACCCAGTACTTC. This gives the protein CASSWKRGGYQETQYF.

This chain joins TRBV5-1 and TRBJ2-4; 7 nucleotides match TRBD1. The J call may be mistaken, given a closer DNA end match to TRBJ2-5. From germline, CDR1 is SGHRS and CDR2 YFSETQ. This CDR3 contains 13 residues. CDR3 residues: CASSTTGDETQYF. The CDR3 nucleotides read TGCGCCAGCAGCACCACAGGGGACGAGACCCAGTACTTC.

This clonotype was detected ten times or more. The chain recombines TRBV11-2 with TRBJ2-5; 9 bases align to TRBD1. The CDR3 sequence is 16 residues long. The ends lost 1 base at V and 5 bases at J; junction bases unmatched: 8. Germline loops: CDR1 SGHAT, CDR2 FQNNGV. CDR3 region: CASSLGYRGLGETQYF. CDR3 bases: TGTGCCAGCAGCTTAGGATACAGGGGGCTGGGGGAGACCCAGTACTTC.

The J gene is TRBJ2-5, the V gene TRBV9; 8 positions agree with TRBD2. Germline CDR1 reads SGDLS; CDR2 reads YYNGEE. This CDR3 is 15 amino acids long. The J segment lost 2 bases and the V segment lost 6 bases, leaving 9 bases of the junction unmatched. This chain's CDR3 is CASTLLAEPQETQYF. CDR3 DNA: TGTGCCAGCACCTTACTAGCGGAGCCACAAGAGACCCAGTACTTC.

This clonotype was counted only a few times. CDR3 bases: TGCAGTGCTAGAGGAGGACAGGGCGGAGCGAATTCACCCCTCCACTTT. It translates to CSARGGQGGANSPLHF. V is TRBV20-1 and J is TRBJ1-6; TRBD1 matches 8 bases. Losses at the gene ends were 1 base for V and 7 bases for J; bases not matched to a gene: 9. From germline, CDR1 is DFQATT and CDR2 SNEGSKA (reference sequence). CDR3 length equals 16 residues.

There are a few counts of this clonotype. The rearrangement uses TRBV10-3 and TRBJ1-4; D ambiguous. The length of the CDR3 is 16 residues. V lost 0 bases and J lost 4, with 12 bases in between. The germline V gene has CDR1 ENHRY and CDR2 SYGVKD. The chain's CDR3 is CAISESGLEVNEKLFF. In DNA, the CDR3 is TGTGCCATCAGTGAGTCTGGACTTGAGGTTAATGAAAAACTGTTTTTT.

The chain combines TRBV27 with TRBJ1-6, with 8 bases aligning to TRBD1. The CDR3 runs 14 residues. The V gene's germline CDR1 is MNHEY and CDR2 SMNVEV (reference sequence). V lost 8 bases to trimming and J lost 5 bases; unmatched junction nucleotides: 5. The DNA of the CDR3 is TGTGCCAGCCCAGAGGACAGGGATAATTCACCCCTCCACTTT. Translation gives CASPEDRDNSPLHF.

V is TRBV6-1 and J is TRBJ2-7, with 11 nucleotides matching TRBD2. V shed 6 bases and J 2 bases; nucleotides not matched to a gene: 15. The CDR3 is 18 residues long. Germline loops: CDR1 MNHNS, CDR2 SASEGT. CDR3 in DNA: TGTGCCAGCAGCCCACTTAGCGGGGGGGCCGGGCGGGCCTACGAGCAGTACTTC. Translation gives CASSPLSGGAGRAYEQYF.

This clonotype occurred a few times. This rearrangement joins TRBV7-2 to TRBJ2-7, with 7 bases fitting TRBD2. CDR3 size: 17 residues. CDR1 and CDR2 from the germline V gene are SGHTA and FQGNSA. The J segment lost 2 bases and the V segment lost 4 bases, leaving 14 bases of the junction unmatched. CDR3 nucleotide sequence: TGTGCCAGCAGCTCGCAGGGTGGGCGGGGGAATACCTACGAGCAGTACTTC. It yields the protein CASSSQGGRGNTYEQYF.